This is a list of T cell receptor beta chains from one sample in a study of T cell responses to AZD1222 COVID-19 vaccine. The data were produced by immunoSEQ multiplex PCR, yet TCRdb's version contains in-frame clones alone and is incomplete. This table has under 25,000 clones, 84% appearing once. This material consisted of peripheral blood, taken 28 days after the second AZD1222 dose. These receptor sequences come from an adult who received the AZD1222 COVID-19 vaccine. CDR3s include the opening cysteine and the closing phenylalanine or tryptophan. A D gene is named only where the DNA matches it firmly. For some rows the clone size is stated as once, few or many, or as a class when expanded; others skip it.

TRBV10-3	NA	NA	14	TRBJ1-5	CAISGQEHNQPQHF	TGTGCCATCAGTGGACAGGAGCACAATCAGCCCCAGCATTTT
TRBV7-2	NA	NA	16	TRBJ2-2	CASSVTGARGTGELFF	TGTGCCAGCAGCGTAACGGGAGCTAGGGGAACCGGGGAGCTGTTTTTT
TRBV6-2/TRBV6-3	NA	NA	15	TRBJ2-7	CASSYRSTYSYEQYF	TGTGCCAGCAGTTACCGGTCGACATACTCCTACGAGCAGTACTTC
TRBV19	NA	TRBD1	18	TRBJ1-5	CASSIAEGTGVSNQPQHF	TGTGCCAGTAGTATCGCTGAAGGGACAGGGGTCAGCAATCAGCCCCAGCATTTT
TRBV6-6	NA	TRBD2	14	TRBJ2-7	CASSYGEGNAEQYF	TGTGCCAGCAGTTACGGGGAGGGCAATGCCGAGCAGTACTTC
TRBV19	once	NA	16	TRBJ1-4	CASSRAGTSTNEKLFF	TGTGCCAGTAGTCGGGCAGGGACCTCAACTAATGAAAAACTGTTTTTT
TRBV12-3/TRBV12-4	NA	NA	13	TRBJ1-1	CASSFSWGTEAFF	TGTGCCAGCAGTTTTAGTTGGGGGACTGAAGCTTTCTTT
TRBV7-2	NA	NA	13	TRBJ2-1	CASSLMSYNEQFF	TGTGCCAGCAGCTTAATGTCCTACAATGAGCAGTTCTTC
TRBV2	once	NA	14	TRBJ2-2	CASSDQQGSGELFF	TGTGCCAGCAGTGACCAACAGGGTTCCGGGGAGCTGTTTTTT
TRBV5-1	once	NA	12	TRBJ2-3	CASSASTDTQYF	TGCGCCAGCAGCGCAAGCACAGATACGCAGTATTTT
TRBV6-2/TRBV6-3	NA	NA	14	TRBJ2-1	CASSGSGSYNEQFF	TGTGCCAGCAGTGGCTCAGGCTCCTACAATGAGCAGTTCTTC
TRBV7-8	once	TRBD1	14	TRBJ1-5	CASSYGQENQPQHF	TGTGCCAGCAGCTATGGACAGGAGAATCAGCCCCAGCATTTT
TRBV7-9	NA	NA	16	TRBJ1-4	CASSLGTLATNEKLFF	TGTGCCAGCAGCTTAGGGACCCTCGCAACTAATGAAAAACTGTTTTTT
TRBV11-2	NA	TRBD2	15	TRBJ2-3	CASSFSSGRTDTQYF	TGTGCCAGCAGCTTCAGTAGCGGGAGGACAGATACGCAGTATTTT
TRBV11-3	NA	TRBD1	15	TRBJ2-7	CASSPRDRDFHEQYF	TGTGCCAGCAGCCCTCGGGACAGGGATTTTCACGAGCAGTACTTC
TRBV27	NA	NA	15	TRBJ1-5	CASSNWRAPGQPQHF	TGTGCCAGCAGCAACTGGAGGGCGCCGGGTCAGCCCCAGCATTTT
TRBV7-7	NA	TRBD2	15	TRBJ2-2	CASSSTSGSAGELFF	TGTGCCAGCAGCTCCACTAGCGGGAGCGCCGGGGAGCTGTTTTTT
TRBV7-8	NA	NA	16	TRBJ1-1	CASSFDQYFRGTEAFF	TGTGCCAGCAGCTTCGATCAATATTTCCGTGGCACTGAAGCTTTCTTT
TRBV19	NA	NA	15	TRBJ2-4	CASRDGGQDGNIQYF	TGTGCCAGCCGGGACGGCGGACAAGATGGAAACATTCAGTACTTC
TRBV11-2	NA	NA	14	TRBJ1-2	CASSLDFGGGGYTF	TGTGCCAGCAGCTTAGATTTCGGGGGCGGAGGCTACACCTTC
TRBV28	once	NA	14	TRBJ1-2	CASSSGTANYGYTF	TGTGCCAGCAGTTCCGGGACCGCTAACTATGGCTACACCTTC
TRBV4-2	NA	TRBD2	15	TRBJ2-7	CASSQDRKLAYEQYF	TGTGCCAGCAGCCAAGATCGTAAACTAGCGTACGAGCAGTACTTC
TRBV6-5	NA	NA	13	TRBJ2-5	CASSYRGRETQYF	TGTGCCAGCAGTTACCGGGGGCGCGAGACCCAGTACTTC
TRBV5-1	few	TRBD1	14	TRBJ2-7	CASSLDTGDYEQYF	TGCGCCAGCAGCTTGGATACAGGGGACTACGAGCAGTACTTC
TRBV11-3	NA	NA	15	TRBJ1-3	CASSSRPGDGNTIYF	TGTGCCAGCAGCTCGAGGCCGGGGGATGGAAACACCATATATTTT
TRBV28	NA	NA	14	TRBJ1-5	CASSLFGGNQPQHF	TGTGCCAGCAGTTTATTCGGGGGGAATCAGCCCCAGCATTTT
TRBV15	NA	TRBD2	15	TRBJ2-7	CATSRGRAGGTEQYF	TGTGCCACCAGCAGAGGGAGAGCGGGAGGTACCGAGCAGTACTTC
TRBV19	NA	TRBD2	14	TRBJ2-7	CASSMTSGGYEQYF	TGTGCCAGTAGTATGACTAGCGGAGGATACGAGCAGTACTTC
TRBV28	NA	TRBD1	13	TRBJ1-5	CASRTGGGQPQHF	TGTGCCAGCAGAACAGGGGGGGGGCAGCCCCAGCATTTT
TRBV7-2	NA	TRBD1	17	TRBJ1-1	CASSFLGQGAMNTEAFF	TGTGCCAGCAGCTTTCTCGGACAGGGGGCAATGAACACTGAAGCTTTCTTT
TRBV23-1	once	NA	13	TRBJ2-7	CARNEEAHYEQYF	TGCGCCAGAAACGAAGAGGCCCACTACGAGCAGTACTTC
TRBV11-2	NA	TRBD2	14	TRBJ2-1	CASSLAGRANEQFF	TGTGCCAGCAGCTTAGCCGGGAGGGCCAATGAGCAGTTCTTC
TRBV19	NA	NA	14	TRBJ2-5	CASALATLQETQYF	TGTGCCAGTGCGCTAGCGACGCTACAGGAGACCCAGTACTTC
TRBV9	NA	TRBD2	15	TRBJ2-2	CASSVATSRTGELFF	TGTGCCAGCAGCGTAGCGACTAGCCGTACCGGGGAGCTGTTTTTT
TRBV6-4	NA	TRBD1	14	TRBJ1-1	CASRTDRLNTEAFF	TGTGCCAGCAGGACGGACAGGTTGAACACTGAAGCTTTCTTT
TRBV11-2	NA	NA	14	TRBJ1-1	CASSFMTVSTEAFF	TGTGCCAGCAGCTTTATGACAGTGAGCACTGAAGCTTTCTTT
TRBV30	few	TRBD1	14	TRBJ1-6	CAWSAGQENSPLHF	TGTGCCTGGAGTGCGGGACAGGAGAATTCACCCCTCCACTTT
TRBV10-3	NA	NA	11	TRBJ1-2	CAISETFGYTF	TGTGCCATCAGTGAAACGTTTGGCTACACCTTC
TRBV19	NA	TRBD1	15	TRBJ2-1	CASSPDTDRADEQFF	TGTGCCAGTAGCCCGGACACCGACAGGGCGGATGAGCAGTTCTTC
TRBV19	NA	TRBD2	20	TRBJ2-7	CASSRSGGLAGHQSSYEQYF	TGTGCCAGTAGCCGAAGCGGGGGGCTAGCGGGCCATCAGAGCTCCTACGAGCAGTACTTC
TRBV7-2	NA	TRBD2	16	TRBJ2-3	CASSTGTSGLTDTQYF	TGTGCCAGCAGCACCGGGACTAGCGGGCTCACAGATACGCAGTATTTT
TRBV20-1	NA	TRBD2	11	TRBJ2-3	CSAAGGDTQYF	TGCAGTGCTGCGGGAGGAGATACGCAGTATTTT
TRBV6-1	NA	NA	15	TRBJ1-5	CASSEAGVSNQPQHF	TGTGCCAGCAGTGAAGCAGGGGTTAGCAATCAGCCCCAGCATTTT
TRBV10-1	NA	NA	13	TRBJ1-5	CASTGRAGQPQHF	TGCGCCAGCACCGGCAGGGCTGGTCAGCCCCAGCATTTT
TRBV19	NA	TRBD2	16	TRBJ2-7	CASSITSGRIIYEQYF	TGTGCCAGTAGTATCACTAGCGGGAGAATTATCTACGAGCAGTACTTC
TRBV24-1	NA	NA	13	TRBJ2-5	CATSDFFPGTQYF	TGTGCCACCAGTGATTTCTTCCCGGGCACCCAGTACTTC
TRBV5-1	NA	TRBD1	14	TRBJ1-2	CASSLSGGRYGYTF	TGCGCCAGCAGCTTGTCAGGGGGGAGGTATGGCTACACCTTC
TRBV28	once	TRBD1	14	TRBJ2-7	CASMKRQGLSKQYF	TGTGCCAGCATGAAACGACAGGGCTTATCTAAGCAGTACTTC
TRBV7-2	NA	NA	14	TRBJ2-7	CASSLTRRVHEQYF	TGTGCCAGCAGCTTAACCCGTCGGGTCCACGAGCAGTACTTC